In its sample, the clone carrying this T cell receptor (beta chain) was seen many times. No antigen is known for it. TCRdb reanalysed the RT-PCR reads using MiXCR and keeps one entry per CDR3 protein. The table has 500,000 to 550,000 distinct CDR3 sequences, less than 10% seen once. Trimming took 0 bases from V and 5 from J, leaving 10 bases between them. Germline V gives CDR1 LGHNA, CDR2 YNFKEQ. CDR3 length: 15 residues. These data are taken from a study of response to subunit inactivated influenza vaccine. Whole-study findings and limits: Each seasonal flu vaccination may recruit only limited new T cells, authors suggested.

Source: PBMCs from blood, taken roughly 24 months after vaccination. The receptor comes from a man between 50 and 75 years old who received an inactivated influenza vaccine. The chain uses TRBV4-2 and TRBJ1-4; unclear D gene. The CDR3 sequence is CASSQDYTSNEKLFF. In DNA, the CDR3 is TGTGCCAGCAGCCAAGATTACACCTCGAATGAAAAACTGTTTTTT.